One and the same sample provided the 14 T cell receptor beta chains below, sequenced in a study of blood T cell repertoires in COVID-19 (dated by TCRdb to between 2020 and 2021). The library was generated by the immunoSEQ multiplex PCR assay. TCRdb re-hosts the immuneACCESS table, in-frame sequences only. Its copies lack some clones; in the studies checked, an unresolved V gene accounts for under half of them, and the cause for the rest is not known. The sample contains roughly 61,000 clones, roughly two thirds of them found a single time. The top ten clones comprise around half of the sample. Sequencing input: PBMCs or T cells enriched from blood (not recorded which). The receptor source for this set is a woman aged 60 to 75 who had been exposed to COVID-19.

In its sample, this clone was seen many times. The chain is built from TRBV10-3 and TRBJ1-4, with TRBD1 matching over 8 bases. Germline loops: CDR1 ENHRY, CDR2 SYGVKD. Unmatched junction bases numbered 0, after V lost 0 bases and J lost 12 bases. The CDR3 runs 12 residues. CDR3 nucleotide sequence: TGTGCCATCAGTGAGTCGGACAGGGAACTGTTTTTT. This encodes CAISESDRELFF.

This sequence joins TRBV20-1 and TRBJ1-1; no definite D call. V lost 1 base and J 10 bases, leaving 10 bases between the germline ends. This CDR3 is built from 11 residues. The V gene's germline CDR1 is DFQATT and CDR2 SNEGSKA (reference sequence). CDR3 region: CSARVSVGAFF. The CDR3 coding sequence is TGCAGTGCTAGAGTGTCAGTTGGAGCTTTCTTT.

Written as DNA, the CDR3 is TGTGCCACCAGTGACCTAGAAGATTATGGCTACACCTTC. This codes for CATSDLEDYGYTF. The chain has TRBV24-1 and TRBJ1-2; D ambiguous. The CDR3 runs to 13 residues. V was clipped by 4 bases and J by 5 bases, with 10 bases between them. Germline CDR1 is KGHDR and CDR2 is SFDVKD.

This sequence joins TRBV27 and TRBJ2-7; D may be TRBD1 (6 bases). CDR3 length equals 13 residues. V was pared by 2 bases and J by 4 bases, with 9 bases between. Germline V gene lookup returns CDR1 MNHEY and CDR2 SMNVEV (reference sequence). The DNA of the CDR3 is TGTGCCAGCAGTTTAAGGACAGAATACGAGCAGTACTTC. Its translation: CASSLRTEYEQYF.

This chain links TRBV5-1 with TRBJ1-1; D is unresolved. Trimming shortened V by 2 bases and J by 4 bases, and 12 bases separated the two germline ends. CDR3 length: 14 residues. Germline values: CDR1 SGHRS, CDR2 YFSETQ. Written as DNA, the CDR3 is TGCGCCAGCAGCTTAACGGGATCCCGCACTGAAGCTTTCTTT. It codes for CASSLTGSRTEAFF.

This clone showed up just once. This chain uses TRBV28 with TRBJ2-1; 8 nucleotides align to TRBD2. Germline V lookup: CDR1 MDHEN, CDR2 SYDVKM. Trimming removed 6 bases from V and 6 bases from J; junction bases left unmatched: 7. The CDR3 has 14 residues. The CDR3 reads CASREKRERNEQFF. In DNA, the CDR3 is TGTGCCAGCAGAGAAAAGCGGGAGCGCAATGAGCAGTTCTTC.

The rearrangement joins TRBV5-4 to TRBJ2-7, with 8 nucleotides matching TRBD1. Germline assignment: CDR1 SGHNT and CDR2 YYREEE (reference sequence). This CDR3 has 15 residues. V shed 0 bases and J 6 bases; nucleotides not matched to a gene: 8. Here the CDR3 reads CASSLAGQGIVEQYF. For the CDR3, the DNA is TGTGCCAGCAGCTTGGCCGGACAGGGTATCGTCGAGCAGTACTTC.

V is TRBV30 and J is TRBJ1-5, with TRBD1 as a possible D gene (5 bases). Germline CDR1 GTSNPN, CDR2 SVGIG (reference sequence). V was trimmed by 0 bases and J by 2 bases, leaving 5 bases between them. The CDR3 runs 13 residues. CDR3 loop: CAWSVRGNQPQHF. As DNA, the CDR3 is TGTGCCTGGAGTGTCAGGGGCAATCAGCCCCAGCATTTT.

The chain has TRBV27 and TRBJ2-2; 9 bases match TRBD2. CDR3 length equals 18 residues. V shed 2 bases and J 3 bases; nucleotides not matched to a gene: 10. CDR1 and CDR2 (germline): MNHEY, SMNVEV (reference sequence). The CDR3, as DNA: TGTGCCAGCAGTTTACTCGAGGGTCTAGCGGGGCACACCGGGGAGCTGTTTTTT. Translation gives CASSLLEGLAGHTGELFF.

The chain recombines TRBV28 with TRBJ1-1, with no clear D. Per the germline V gene, CDR1 is MDHEN and CDR2 is SYDVKM. The CDR3 covers 14 residues. Trimming took off 10 bases at V and 8 bases at J, with 23 bases between the two ends. The CDR3 here is CAILGVAAAAEAFF. The CDR3 DNA reads as TGTGCCATACTTGGTGTGGCGGCGGCTGCCGAAGCTTTCTTT.

The chain employs TRBV2 and TRBJ2-5; the D gene is possibly TRBD2 (7 bases). The germline gives CDR1 SNHLY, CDR2 FYNNEI. The CDR3 spans 15 residues. Trimming removed 6 bases at V and 2 bases at J, with 16 bases between. CDR3: CASRDGGRVQETQYF. DNA for the CDR3: TGTGCCAGCAGAGACGGGGGGCGAGTGCAAGAGACCCAGTACTTC.

The DNA of the CDR3 is TGTGCCAGCTCACCTTACGGGACAGGCAGCTCACCCCTCCACTTT. Residues: CASSPYGTGSSPLHF. The V gene is TRBV18, the J gene TRBJ1-6; 8 bases fit TRBD1. Trimming took 3 bases from V and 10 from J; bases not matched to a gene: 8. The CDR3 sequence is 15 residues long. Germline V lookup: CDR1 KGHSH, CDR2 LQKENI.

This clone was seen a handful of times. The CDR3 reads CAWSQGPYEQYF. The CDR3 nucleotides are TGTGCCTGGAGCCAGGGGCCTTACGAGCAGTACTTC. This chain links TRBV30 with TRBJ2-7, with TRBD1 as a possible D gene (6 bases). The V gene's germline CDR1 is GTSNPN and CDR2 SVGIG (reference sequence). V gave up 3 bases and J gave up 4 bases, with 10 bases separating them. The CDR3 length is 12 residues.

This rearrangement joins TRBV5-4 to TRBJ1-2, with 7 bases identical to TRBD1. The J segment lost 7 bases and the V segment lost 5 bases, leaving 11 bases of the junction unmatched. Germline assignment: CDR1 SGHNT and CDR2 YYREEE (reference sequence). This CDR3 spans 14 amino acids. The CDR3 nucleotides are TGTGCCAGCAGGCCCCTAGCAGGGGGTCTTGGCTACACCTTC. It yields the protein CASRPLAGGLGYTF. The entire variable domain, with the rest obtained from reference TRBV5-4 and TRBJ1-2, is as follows: ETGVTQSPTHLIKTRGQQVTLRCSSQSGHNTVSWYQQALGQGPQFIFQYYREEENGRGNFPPRFSGLQFPNYSSELNVNALELDDSALYLCASRPLAGGLGYTFGSGTRLTVV.